This T cell receptor (beta chain) appears in the sequencing data of a study of blood T cell repertoires in COVID-19. Study-wide context: Nucleic acid was either cDNA or gDNA, and it came from T cells, B-cell-depleted T cells, or PBMCs.

The CDR3 runs 14 residues. In germline, CDR1 is SGHKS, CDR2 YYEKEE (reference sequence). Trimming stripped 0 bases from V and 5 bases from J, with 10 bases between. Authors' data handling: Nucleated cell number was recorded as an estimate derived from reference gene primer amplification. Only in-frame clones appear in the TCRdb table, and some are missing; sequencing was by immunoSEQ multiplex PCR. The DNA was the basis for D and trimming; V, J and clone size are from that table. The sample includes some 260,000 clones, roughly 88% of them seen just once. The sample comprised peripheral blood. The sequence came from a young woman with acute or convalescent COVID-19. The rearrangement uses TRBV5-5 and TRBJ2-3; possibly TRBD2 for D (6 bases). The CDR3: CASSLETSRDTQYF. CDR3 nucleotides: TGTGCCAGCAGCTTGGAGACTAGTAGAGATACGCAGTATTTT.